The 15 T cell receptor beta chains reported below all come from one sample, sequenced in a study of cytomegalovirus exposure and HLA in healthy donors. PCR used 60 Vbeta primers and 13 Jbeta primers. Method: immunoSEQ multiplex PCR; TCRdb's copy keeps in-frame clones and lacks some. The sample contains just under 95,000 clones, roughly 80% of which appear only once. Input material: PBMCs. The receptors were gathered from a human donor in good health.

The DNA of the CDR3 is TGTGCCAGCAACCCATCCCAAACAAGCTCCTACAATGAGCAGTTCTTC. As protein: CASNPSQTSSYNEQFF. The chain links TRBV6-6 to TRBJ2-1; no reliable D call. Germline V CDR1 and CDR2: MNHNY, SVGAGI (reference sequence). The ends were cut back, 7 bases at V and 0 bases at J, with 16 bases in the middle. CDR3 length: 16 amino acids.

The rearrangement links TRBV7-9 to TRBJ2-7; D uncertain. Germline V CDR1 and CDR2: SEHNR, FQNEAQ (reference sequence). V dropped 2 bases and J dropped 6 bases, with 5 bases sitting between them. The CDR3 is made up of 11 amino acids. The CDR3 loop is CASSLQVEQYF. The CDR3 region has the DNA TGTGCCAGCAGCTTACAGGTCGAGCAGTACTTC.

The rearrangement joins TRBV30 to TRBJ2-6, with 7 bases matching TRBD1. The CDR3 totals 16 residues. Germline V gene lookup returns CDR1 GTSNPN and CDR2 SVGIG (reference sequence). After removal of 1 base from V and 0 bases from J, the junction contained 3 bases not matched to a gene. The CDR3 sequence is CAWSGQGGSGANVLTF. The CDR3 bases are TGTGCCTGGAGTGGACAGGGCGGCTCTGGGGCCAACGTCCTGACTTTC.

The chain carries TRBV27 and TRBJ2-5, with D maybe TRBD2 (6 bases). Judging by the DNA end, TRBJ2-7 fits better; the J call may be wrong. Germline assignment: CDR1 MNHEY and CDR2 SMNVEV (reference sequence). The CDR3 covers 15 residues. The chain's CDR3 is CASSPDGGVTYEQYF. As DNA, the CDR3 is TGTGCCAGCAGCCCTGACGGGGGTGTCACCTACGAGCAGTACTTC.

The chain has TRBV30 and TRBJ1-2; D is possibly TRBD1 (5 bases). The V gene's germline CDR1 is GTSNPN and CDR2 SVGIG (reference sequence). The V end lost 0 bases, the J end lost 3 bases, and 8 bases lay between the germline ends. This CDR3 contains 13 residues. DNA for the CDR3: TGTGCCTGGAGTGTTGGGGGGGACTATGGCTACACCTTC. Protein: CAWSVGGDYGYTF.

In its sample, this clone was seen once. Sequence at one end of the junction differs from germline and may be a read error. The chain recombines TRBV30 with TRBJ1-2, with TRBD1 matching 7 bases. CDR1 is GTSNPN and CDR2 is SVGIG in the germline V gene (reference sequence). CDR3 length equals 11 residues. CDR3 sequence: CAWGPLTGPAF. For the CDR3, the DNA is TGTGCCTGGGGCCCCCTGACAGGGCCCGCCTTC. Using reference TRBV30 and TRBJ1-2 for the parts outside the CDR3, the full variable domain is SQTIHQWPATLVQPVGSPLSLECTVEGTSNPNLYWYRQAAGRGLQLLFYSVGIGQISSEVPQNLSASRPQDRQFILSSKKLLLSDSGFYLCAWGPLTGPAFGSGTRLTVV.

This clone has a single count. The chain joins TRBV11-2 to TRBJ2-6; perhaps TRBD1 as D (5 bases). V was trimmed by 2 bases and J by 0 bases, leaving 5 bases between them. The CDR3 is made up of 15 amino acids. Germline CDR1 reads SGHAT; CDR2 reads FQNNGV. CDR3 nucleotides: TGTGCCAGCAGCTTACAGGGCTCTGGGGCCAACGTCCTGACTTTC. Its protein is CASSLQGSGANVLTF.

The chain has TRBV21-1 and TRBJ1-5; TRBD1 is the table's D call and was not checked against the DNA. TRBV21-1 is marked as a pseudogene. The CDR3 covers 16 residues. The DNA for the CDR3 is TGTGCCAGCAGCGCCAACGACAGGGCCAGCAATCAGCCCCAGCATTTT. Amino acid sequence: CASSANDRASNQPQHF.

The V call is TRBV2, the J call TRBJ2-2; the match to TRBD2 covers 7 bases. With V trimmed by 8 bases and J by 3 bases, 6 bases remained unmatched. The CDR3 is 14 residues long. The germline V gene has CDR1 SNHLY and CDR2 FYNNEI. The CDR3 spells CASRWGGDTGELFF. The CDR3, as DNA: TGTGCCAGCCGCTGGGGGGGGGACACCGGGGAGCTGTTTTTT.

This chain connects TRBV12-5 to TRBJ1-2; D gene uncertain. Between the trimmed V and J ends, which lost 5 bases and 4 bases, there was a span of 14 bases. Per germline, CDR1 LGHNT and CDR2 FRNRAP. CDR3 size: 14 residues. The CDR3 nucleotides are TGTGCTAGTGGTGAGGGTGTTGGTGGCTATGGCTACACCTTC. This sequence encodes CASGEGVGGYGYTF. The variable domain in full, with the rest retrieved from reference TRBV12-5 and TRBJ1-2, is DARVTQTPRHKVTEMGQEVTMRCQPILGHNTVFWYRQTMMQGLELLAYFRNRAPLDDSGMPKDRFSAEMPDATLATLKIQPSEPRDSAVYFCASGEGVGGYGYTFGSGTRLTVV.

The chain joins TRBV5-1 to TRBJ2-1; 10 nucleotides agree with TRBD2. This CDR3 has 19 residues. Per the germline V gene, CDR1 is SGHRS and CDR2 is YFSETQ. The V and J ends lost 4 bases and 0 bases, in that order; junction bases with no gene match: 13. CDR3 coding DNA: TGCGCCAGCAGCCGTGGGGCTAGCGGGAGAGCGGGCTCCTACAATGAGCAGTTCTTC. Its protein product is CASSRGASGRAGSYNEQFF.

The rearrangement uses TRBV28 and TRBJ2-2, with 8 positions matching TRBD1. Looked up from germline, CDR1 is MDHEN and CDR2 is SYDVKM. The CDR3 sequence is 15 residues long. V trimming: 6 bases; J trimming: 7 bases; junction bases outside the gene matches: 10. The CDR3 region is CASRGTGLGFGELFF. As DNA, the CDR3 is TGTGCCAGCAGGGGGACAGGACTCGGTTTCGGGGAGCTGTTTTTT.

The chain has TRBV25-1 and TRBJ1-1; tentatively, D is TRBD1 (6 bases). The length of the CDR3 is 16 residues. Looked up from germline, CDR1 is MGHDK and CDR2 is SYGVNS. Trimming pared 6 bases from V and 1 base from J, leaving 18 bases between. CDR3 coding DNA: TGTGCCAGCAGCTTTAGTACCGGGACACCGAACACTGAAGCTTTCTTT. Protein sequence: CASSFSTGTPNTEAFF.

The CDR3 nucleotides are TGTGCCATCCTTCCCTCCTACTACAATGAGCAGTTCTTC. Its protein is CAILPSYYNEQFF. This chain joins TRBV7-9 and TRBJ2-1; no definite D call. This CDR3 is built from 13 residues. The V end lost 10 bases, the J end lost 3 bases, and 13 bases lay between the germline ends. Germline V gene sequence: CDR1 SEHNR, CDR2 FQNEAQ (reference sequence).

A few counts support this clone. V usage is TRBV7-9 and J usage is TRBJ2-1; the D gene is possibly TRBD1 (6 bases). CDR3 length: 15 residues. CDR1 is SEHNR and CDR2 is FQNEAQ in the germline V gene (reference sequence). The V and J ends lost 5 bases and 4 bases respectively, with 15 bases between them. For the CDR3, the DNA is TGTGCCAGCAGCCACTCAGGGGAAAATTACAATGAGCAGTTCTTC. The encoded protein is CASSHSGENYNEQFF.